A single sample gave rise to the 19 T cell receptor beta chains below, sequenced in a study of OX40 agonist ivuxolimab in advanced cancers. Only in-frame clones appear in the TCRdb table, and some are missing; sequencing was by immunoSEQ multiplex PCR. The table lists about 79,000 clones, about 91% of them singletons. The input for sequencing was CD4+ or CD8+ T cells sorted from blood, taken in a trial of the OX40 agonist ivuxolimab. The source of these receptors is an adult with an advanced solid tumor such as melanoma, head and neck, liver or kidney cancer.

The V gene is TRBV28, the J gene TRBJ2-5; TRBD1 matches 8 bases. V gave up 4 bases and J gave up 5 bases; unmatched junction bases: 6. Germline lookup yields CDR1 MDHEN and CDR2 SYDVKM. The CDR3 is 14 amino acids. CDR3 sequence: CASSYSRTGETQYF. CDR3 in DNA: TGTGCCAGCAGTTACTCACGGACAGGGGAGACCCAGTACTTC. Filled out from reference TRBV28 and TRBJ2-5, the complete variable domain reads DVKVTQSSRYLVKRTGEKVFLECVQDMDHENMFWYRQDPGLGLRLIYFSYDVKMKEKGDIPEGYSVSREKKERFSLILESASTNQTSMYLCASSYSRTGETQYFGPGTRLLVL.

CDR3 amino acids: CASSIELGVGYGYTF. The DNA for the CDR3 is TGTGCCAGTAGTATAGAATTGGGAGTCGGCTATGGCTACACCTTC. The V gene is TRBV19, the J gene TRBJ1-2, with D unclear. Trimming cost V 0 bases and J 4 bases, with 12 bases left between them. This CDR3 is 15 amino acids long. From germline, CDR1 is LNHDA and CDR2 SQIVND (reference sequence).

This chain links TRBV15 with TRBJ2-5, with TRBD2 identical over 7 bases. J gave up 5 bases and V 0 bases, and 12 bases lay outside the gene matches. The CDR3 totals 17 residues. The V gene's germline CDR1 is LNHNV and CDR2 YYDKDF (reference sequence). The CDR3 DNA follows: TGTGCCACCAGCAGAGATATCCAGCGGGATATTGGGGAGACCCAGTACTTC. It is translated as CATSRDIQRDIGETQYF.

This clone was observed a single time. This chain uses TRBV19 with TRBJ1-1; D is perhaps TRBD1 (5 bases). Trimming took 10 bases from V and 1 from J, leaving 13 bases between them. Germline V gives CDR1 LNHDA, CDR2 SQIVND (reference sequence). This CDR3 is 13 amino acids long. The CDR3 nucleotides read TGTGCCACCGCCCACGGGGGGAACACTGAAGCTTTCTTT. Translation gives CATAHGGNTEAFF.

V usage is TRBV12-5 and J usage is TRBJ2-5, with TRBD1 identical over 8 bases. Trimming took 6 bases from V and 2 from J; bases not matched to a gene: 8. Germline-derived CDR1 and CDR2 are LGHNT and FRNRAP. The CDR3 loop spans 15 amino acids. The CDR3 reads CASGPGQGGQETQYF. The CDR3 DNA sequence: TGTGCTAGTGGACCTGGACAGGGAGGACAAGAGACCCAGTACTTC.

The chain is built from TRBV4-1 and TRBJ1-1; 7 positions match TRBD1. With 6 bases clipped from V and 1 base from J, the junction kept 11 bases outside the gene matches. CDR1 MGHRA and CDR2 YSYEKL come from the germline V gene. CDR3 length: 16 residues. The CDR3: CASRLGQTVGNTEAFF. The CDR3 DNA follows: TGCGCCAGCAGGCTGGGACAGACAGTTGGGAACACTGAAGCTTTCTTT.

About this clone: Other DNA sequences of this sample code for an identical CDR3. The rearrangement uses TRBV5-1 and TRBJ1-2; tentatively, D is TRBD1 (5 bases). CDR3 length equals 14 residues. V was shortened by 0 bases and J by 3 bases, with 9 bases between the two germline ends. In germline, CDR1 is SGHRS, CDR2 YFSETQ. The CDR3 loop reads CASSLGQGDYGYTF. As DNA, the CDR3 is TGCGCCAGCAGCTTGGGGCAGGGCGACTATGGCTACACCTTC.

The J gene is TRBJ1-2, the V gene TRBV20-1, with D hard to call. Germline V gene sequence: CDR1 DFQATT, CDR2 SNEGSKA (reference sequence). The CDR3 covers 11 residues. Trimming removed 7 bases at V and 6 bases at J, with 12 bases between. Written as DNA, the CDR3 is TGCAGTGTAGGCCACCTAGATGGCTACACCTTC. It is translated as CSVGHLDGYTF.

The sample holds one count of this clone. This sequence joins TRBV5-6 and TRBJ2-5; tentative D call: TRBD1 (5 bases). In germline, CDR1 is SGHDT, CDR2 YYEEEE. The germline V and J ends were trimmed by 1 base and 2 bases, with 15 bases remaining between them. This CDR3 has 16 amino acids. For the CDR3, the DNA is TGTGCCAGCAGCTTGCGTTACCGACAGATACAAGAGACCCAGTACTTC. Translation: CASSLRYRQIQETQYF.

This chain joins TRBV20-1 and TRBJ1-2, with D possibly matching TRBD1 (6 bases). This CDR3 comprises 11 residues. Germline CDR1 DFQATT, CDR2 SNEGSKA (reference sequence). In nucleotides, the CDR3 is TGCAGGGAAGCAGGGGACTATGGCTACACCTTC. Its translation is CREAGDYGYTF.

The V and J genes are TRBV28 and TRBJ1-5; no definite D call. The CDR3 sequence is 12 residues long. Trimming shortened V by 8 bases and J by 1 base, and 6 bases separated the two germline ends. From germline, CDR1 is MDHEN and CDR2 SYDVKM. The CDR3 nucleotides are TGTGCCAGCCGGGAGAGCAATCAGCCCCAGCATTTT. Translated, it gives CASRESNQPQHF.

The chain employs TRBV28 and TRBJ1-2; TRBD1 matches 7 bases. The CDR3 contains 12 residues. Germline CDR1 reads MDHEN; CDR2 reads SYDVKM. J gave up 9 bases and V 7 bases, and 8 bases lay outside the gene matches. CDR3 bases: TGTGCCAGCAAACAGGGGATGGTGAGCTACACCTTC. Its protein is CASKQGMVSYTF.

The chain recombines TRBV19 with TRBJ1-2; no reliable D call. Germline values: CDR1 LNHDA, CDR2 SQIVND (reference sequence). V was clipped by 6 bases and J by 4 bases, with 18 bases between them. The CDR3 has 15 residues. CDR3 amino acids: CASSPNLQAGYGYTF. DNA of the CDR3: TGTGCCAGTAGCCCGAACCTACAAGCGGGCTATGGCTACACCTTC.

The rearrangement links TRBV7-2 to TRBJ1-1; 8 bases map to TRBD1. Germline V CDR1 and CDR2: SGHTA, FQGNSA. J was trimmed by 2 bases and V by 5 bases; bases with no gene match: 4. The CDR3 runs 14 residues. In DNA form, the CDR3 reads TGTGCCAGCAGCCCAGACAGGGGTAACACTGAAGCTTTCTTT. It yields the protein CASSPDRGNTEAFF.

The J gene is TRBJ1-2, the V gene TRBV28, with D perhaps TRBD1 (6 bases). The CDR3 covers 13 residues. Germline V gives CDR1 MDHEN, CDR2 SYDVKM. V was cut by 6 bases and J by 3 bases, with 11 bases left in between. The CDR3 here is CASSLDSDYGYTF. In nucleotides, the CDR3 is TGTGCCAGCAGCCTGGACAGCGACTATGGCTACACCTTC.

The J gene is TRBJ2-5, the V gene TRBV21-1; the D call of TRBD1 is as the table states it, not checked on the DNA. TRBV21-1 constitutes a pseudogene. There are 14 residues in the CDR3. This CDR3 is CASSTRDRQETQYF. The CDR3 DNA follows: TGTGCCAGCAGCACCCGGGACAGGCAAGAGACCCAGTACTTC.

Only a few counts were recorded for this clone. V usage is TRBV6-5 and J usage is TRBJ1-2, with D unclear. The CDR3 extends over 15 amino acids. V gave up 0 bases and J gave up 2 bases, with 10 bases separating them. Germline CDR1 reads MNHEY; CDR2 reads SVGAGI. The CDR3 protein is CASSYSREGNYGYTF. The CDR3 bases are TGTGCCAGCAGTTACTCGAGAGAGGGAAACTATGGCTACACCTTC.

The rearrangement links TRBV27 to TRBJ2-5; the D gene could be TRBD1 or TRBD2 (6 bases each). V was trimmed by 3 bases and J by 6 bases, leaving 8 bases between them. The CDR3 has 12 amino acids. Germline V gene sequence: CDR1 MNHEY, CDR2 SMNVEV (reference sequence). The CDR3 loop is CASSFRGQTQYF. The CDR3 coding sequence is TGTGCCAGCAGTTTTCGGGGGCAGACCCAGTACTTC.

The chain couples TRBV7-6 to TRBJ2-3; TRBD2 matches at 10 bases. The CDR3 sequence is 17 residues long. Germline CDR1 SGHVS, CDR2 FNYEAQ. After removal of 4 bases from V and 4 bases from J, the junction contained 11 bases not matched to a gene. This CDR3 is CASSSQGLASVPDTQYF. In nucleotides, the CDR3 is TGTGCCAGCAGCTCCCAGGGACTAGCGTCTGTCCCAGATACGCAGTATTTT.